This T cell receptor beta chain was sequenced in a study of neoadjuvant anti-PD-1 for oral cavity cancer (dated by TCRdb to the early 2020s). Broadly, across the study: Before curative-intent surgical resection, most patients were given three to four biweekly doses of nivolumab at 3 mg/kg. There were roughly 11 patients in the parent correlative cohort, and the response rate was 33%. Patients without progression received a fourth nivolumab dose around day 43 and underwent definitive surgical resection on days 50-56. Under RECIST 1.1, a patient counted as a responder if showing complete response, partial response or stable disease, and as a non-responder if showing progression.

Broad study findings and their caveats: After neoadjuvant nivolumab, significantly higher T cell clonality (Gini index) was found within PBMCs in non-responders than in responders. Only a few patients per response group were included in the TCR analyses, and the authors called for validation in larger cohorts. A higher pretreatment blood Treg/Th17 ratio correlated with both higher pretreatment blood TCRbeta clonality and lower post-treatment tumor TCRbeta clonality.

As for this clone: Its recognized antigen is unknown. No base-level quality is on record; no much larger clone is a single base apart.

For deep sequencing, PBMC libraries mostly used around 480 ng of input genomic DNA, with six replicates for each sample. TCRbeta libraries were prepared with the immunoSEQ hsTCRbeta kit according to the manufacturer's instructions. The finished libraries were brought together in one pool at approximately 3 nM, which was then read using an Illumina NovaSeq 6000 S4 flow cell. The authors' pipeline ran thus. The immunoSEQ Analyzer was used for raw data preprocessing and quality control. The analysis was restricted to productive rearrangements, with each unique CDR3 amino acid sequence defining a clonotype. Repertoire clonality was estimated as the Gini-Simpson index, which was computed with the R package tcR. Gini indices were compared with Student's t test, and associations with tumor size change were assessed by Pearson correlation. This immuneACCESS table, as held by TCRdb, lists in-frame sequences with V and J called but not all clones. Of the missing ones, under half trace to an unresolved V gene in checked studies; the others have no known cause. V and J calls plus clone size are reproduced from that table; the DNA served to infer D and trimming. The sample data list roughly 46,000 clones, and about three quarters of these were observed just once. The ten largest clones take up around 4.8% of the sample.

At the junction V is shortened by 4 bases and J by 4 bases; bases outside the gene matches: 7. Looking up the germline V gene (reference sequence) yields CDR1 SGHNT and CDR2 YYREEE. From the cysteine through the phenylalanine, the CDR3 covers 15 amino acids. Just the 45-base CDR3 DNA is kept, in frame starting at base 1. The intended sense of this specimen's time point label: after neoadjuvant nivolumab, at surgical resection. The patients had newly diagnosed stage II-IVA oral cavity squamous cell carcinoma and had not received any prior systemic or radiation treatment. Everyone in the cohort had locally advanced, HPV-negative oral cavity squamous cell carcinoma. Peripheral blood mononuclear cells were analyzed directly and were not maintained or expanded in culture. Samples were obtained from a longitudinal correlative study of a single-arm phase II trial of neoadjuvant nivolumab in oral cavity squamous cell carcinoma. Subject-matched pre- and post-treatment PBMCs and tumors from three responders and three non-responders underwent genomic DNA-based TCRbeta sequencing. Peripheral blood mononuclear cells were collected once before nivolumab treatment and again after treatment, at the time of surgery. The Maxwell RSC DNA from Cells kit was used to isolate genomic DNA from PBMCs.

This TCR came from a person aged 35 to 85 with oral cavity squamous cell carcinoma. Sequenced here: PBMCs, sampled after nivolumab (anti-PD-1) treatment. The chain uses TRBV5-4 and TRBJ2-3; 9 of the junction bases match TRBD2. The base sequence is TGTGCCAGCAGCGGCGGGGGGGACCTCGCAGATACGCAGTATTTT. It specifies CASSGGGDLADTQYF.